Below are 26 T cell receptor beta chains sequenced from a single sample in a study of shared clonotypes between healthy human individuals. Assay used: immunoSEQ multiplex PCR; TCRdb lists only in-frame clones, some missing. Of 550,000 to 750,000 clones listed, about 91% are singletons. Cells designated naive CD8 were CD45RO-negative and were positively selected for CCR7, with terminally differentiated effector memory CD45RA+ cells excluded. Sequenced material: naive CD8+ T cells sorted from blood. These receptors were collected from a man aged 30 to 45 in good health.

The chain couples TRBV2 to TRBJ2-3; 12 bases match TRBD1. Germline V gene data show CDR1 as SNHLY and CDR2 as FYNNEI. The CDR3 runs 19 residues. The junction had 9 bases not matched to a gene; V was cut back by 1 base and J by 1 base. The chain's CDR3 is CASSEETGTGGSGTDTQYF. The CDR3 region has the DNA TGTGCCAGCAGTGAAGAAACCGGGACAGGGGGCTCGGGCACAGATACGCAGTATTTT.

V usage is TRBV7-3 and J usage is TRBJ2-1, with 10 bases lining up with TRBD2. Looked up from germline, CDR1 is SGHTA and CDR2 is FQGTGA. The trim removed 5 bases at V and 9 bases at J, leaving 7 bases unmatched. The CDR3 has 14 amino acids. The CDR3 sequence is CASSRLAGVGEQFF. As DNA, the CDR3 is TGTGCCAGCAGCCGGCTAGCGGGAGTGGGTGAGCAGTTCTTC.

This chain uses TRBV21-1 with TRBJ1-5; no check of the table's D call, TRBD1, against the DNA was made. TRBV21-1 constitutes a pseudogene. The CDR3 totals 19 residues. CDR3 amino acids: CASSHQNGRRRGSNQPQHF. In nucleotides, the CDR3 is TGTGCCAGCAGCCATCAGAACGGAAGGCGAAGGGGTAGCAATCAGCCCCAGCATTTT.

This chain connects TRBV10-1 to TRBJ2-7, with D possibly TRBD1 on 6 matching bases. V lost 2 bases and J 2 bases, leaving 10 bases between the germline ends. Germline V gives CDR1 WNHNN, CDR2 SYGVQD (reference sequence). The CDR3 consists of 14 residues. CDR3 in DNA: TGCGCCAGCAGTGAGACAGGGTCGCCCTACGAGCAGTACTTC. Its protein is CASSETGSPYEQYF.

J is TRBJ2-7 and V is TRBV10-2, with 8 bases fitting TRBD2. The V gene's germline CDR1 is WSHSY and CDR2 SAAADI. V lost 2 bases, J lost 12 bases, and 21 bases stayed unmatched. This CDR3 has 17 amino acids. The CDR3 spells CASSESGPGSSGNGLYF. For the CDR3, the DNA is TGCGCCAGCAGTGAGAGTGGCCCGGGGAGTAGCGGGAACGGTCTGTACTTC.

In regard to this clone: The likely explanation is a read error, given a far larger clone one base away. The chain employs TRBV5-5 and TRBJ2-7, with 10 bases fitting TRBD1. From germline, CDR1 is SGHKS and CDR2 YYEKEE (reference sequence). This CDR3 spans 14 amino acids. V shed 4 bases and J 3 bases; nucleotides not matched to a gene: 4. Written as DNA, the CDR3 is TGTGCCAGCAGCCCCGGGACAGGGGACTACGAGCAGTACTTC. Translating gives CASSPGTGDYEQYF.

The J gene is TRBJ2-1, the V gene TRBV27; D perhaps matches TRBD1 (5 bases). The CDR3 is 17 amino acids. Trimming removed 11 bases from V and 0 bases from J, with 23 bases in between. Germline V gene data show CDR1 as MNHEY and CDR2 as SMNVEV (reference sequence). The CDR3 here is CASLGQGRRSSYNEQFF. The CDR3 bases are TGTGCCTCCCTGGGGCAGGGCCGCCGTAGCTCCTACAATGAGCAGTTCTTC.

This chain joins TRBV2 and TRBJ2-7; the match to TRBD2 covers 11 bases. This CDR3 region has 16 residues. Germline V gene lookup returns CDR1 SNHLY and CDR2 FYNNEI. Losses at the gene ends were 4 bases for V and 3 bases for J; bases not matched to a gene: 8. CDR3 bases: TGTGCCAGCAGTGTCCCAAAGACTAGCGGGAACTACGAGCAGTACTTC. Translated: CASSVPKTSGNYEQYF.

The genes are TRBV15 and TRBJ2-2; 7 bases match TRBD1. V dropped 6 bases and J dropped 6; count of bases not matched to a gene: 4. This CDR3 region has 13 residues. The germline V gene encodes CDR1 LNHNV and CDR2 YYDKDF (reference sequence). In DNA, the CDR3 is TGTGCCACCAGAGGGGGCTTGCCCGGGGAGCTGTTTTTT. Protein sequence: CATRGGLPGELFF.

V usage is TRBV7-9 and J usage is TRBJ2-3; no reliable D call. This CDR3 contains 15 residues. Germline values: CDR1 SEHNR, CDR2 FQNEAQ (reference sequence). The V end was cut by 2 bases, the J end by 0 bases, with 9 bases between. CDR3 region: CASSLPFPSTDTQYF. The CDR3 nucleotides read TGTGCCAGCAGCTTACCTTTTCCTAGCACAGATACGCAGTATTTT.

The chain has TRBV5-4 and TRBJ2-1, with 12 bases lining up with TRBD2. The CDR3 extends over 16 amino acids. Germline assignment: CDR1 SGHNT and CDR2 YYREEE (reference sequence). With 2 bases clipped from V and 6 bases from J, the junction kept 6 bases outside the gene matches. The CDR3 spells CASSFQGLAGLNEQFF. The CDR3 nucleotides read TGTGCCAGCAGCTTCCAAGGACTAGCGGGACTCAATGAGCAGTTCTTC.

The chain uses TRBV11-1 and TRBJ2-7; 13 bases match TRBD2. The CDR3 contains 17 residues. Germline V gene data show CDR1 as SGHAT and CDR2 as FQDESV (reference sequence). V lost 5 bases to trimming and J lost 1 base; unmatched junction nucleotides: 8. The CDR3 coding sequence is TGTGCCAGCAGCCCCGGACTAGCGGGAGTAACGTCCTACGAGCAGTACTTC. Translated: CASSPGLAGVTSYEQYF.

This clone was counted once. The chain links TRBV11-2 to TRBJ2-2, with no clear D. The CDR3 has 14 amino acids. CDR1 is SGHAT and CDR2 is FQNNGV in the germline V gene. Trimming pared 1 base from V and 5 bases from J, leaving 8 bases between. In DNA, the CDR3 is TGTGCCAGCAGCTTAGGTCCGGAGACCGGGGAGCTGTTTTTT. Its protein is CASSLGPETGELFF.

This rearrangement joins TRBV27 to TRBJ2-7; 9 bases line up with TRBD1. In germline, CDR1 is MNHEY, CDR2 SMNVEV (reference sequence). The CDR3 has 15 residues. Trimming took 2 bases from V and 6 from J; bases not matched to a gene: 8. This CDR3 is CASSLTGQGTGEQYF. The CDR3 region has the DNA TGTGCCAGCAGTTTAACGGGACAGGGAACTGGCGAGCAGTACTTC.

This chain joins TRBV9 and TRBJ2-3; TRBD2 agrees at 9 bases. The CDR3 runs 16 residues. The trim removed 0 bases at V and 2 bases at J, leaving 4 bases unmatched. Looked up from germline, CDR1 is SGDLS and CDR2 is YYNGEE. CDR3 nucleotides: TGTGCCAGCAGCGTAGGTGCGGGAGGGTCCACAGATACGCAGTATTTT. Protein product: CASSVGAGGSTDTQYF.

The chain joins TRBV7-6 to TRBJ2-7; D not certain. CDR1 and CDR2 from the germline V gene are SGHVS and FNYEAQ. This CDR3 spans 14 amino acids. V was trimmed by 1 base and J by 0 bases, leaving 7 bases between them. The CDR3 nucleotides are TGTGCCAGCAGCTTAGGCGTAGGCTCCTACGAGCAGTACTTC. It is translated as CASSLGVGSYEQYF.

This clone has only a few counts. This chain's CDR3 is CASSLGGQANEQFF. In nucleotides, the CDR3 is TGTGCCAGCAGTTTAGGGGGACAGGCTAATGAGCAGTTCTTC. The V and J genes are TRBV28 and TRBJ2-1, with 8 bases fitting TRBD1. Germline V lookup: CDR1 MDHEN, CDR2 SYDVKM. Trimming removed 2 bases from V and 7 bases from J; junction bases left unmatched: 4. The CDR3 runs 14 residues.

This rearrangement joins TRBV6-4 to TRBJ1-2; D may be TRBD1 (5 bases). CDR3 length: 16 amino acids. CDR1 is MRHNA, CDR2 SNTAGT, per germline. The V end was cut by 0 bases, the J end by 4 bases, with 15 bases between. CDR3 DNA sequence: TGTGCCAGCAGTGACTCGGGGGGGTATTCTCCCTATGGCTACACCTTC. Residues: CASSDSGGYSPYGYTF.

The chain links TRBV9 to TRBJ2-2; possibly TRBD2 for D (5 bases). The CDR3 totals 14 residues. V was cut by 3 bases and J by 6 bases, with 12 bases left in between. Germline loops: CDR1 SGDLS, CDR2 YYNGEE. CDR3 nucleotide sequence: TGTGCCAGCAGCGGTGGAGGTTTGGCCGGGGAGCTGTTTTTT. It codes for CASSGGGLAGELFF.

This chain connects TRBV5-4 to TRBJ2-1; TRBD2 matches at 16 bases. J lost 7 bases, V lost 4 bases, and 11 bases had no gene match. Per germline, CDR1 SGHNT and CDR2 YYREEE (reference sequence). The CDR3 sequence is 18 residues long. CDR3 nucleotide sequence: TGTGCCAGCAGCCTGGGACTAGCGGGAGGGCCTTCTCGGAATGAGCAGTTCTTC. This gives the protein CASSLGLAGGPSRNEQFF.

This chain joins TRBV7-9 and TRBJ1-4, with TRBD1 identical over 7 bases. Germline CDR1 SEHNR, CDR2 FQNEAQ (reference sequence). The CDR3 consists of 16 residues. Trimming at V came to 4 bases and at J to 8 bases, leaving 13 bases not matched to a gene. For the CDR3, the DNA is TGTGCCAGCAGCTCCGACAGGGAAGGGCATGGGGAAAAACTGTTTTTT. Its protein product is CASSSDREGHGEKLFF.

Notes on this clone: Other nucleotide sequences in the sample specify the same CDR3. The chain couples TRBV27 to TRBJ1-5; D gene unclear. The CDR3 runs to 13 residues. The germline CDR1 and CDR2 sequences are MNHEY and SMNVEV (reference sequence). Trimming shortened V by 1 base and J by 4 bases, and 5 bases separated the two germline ends. The CDR3 is CASSLWANQPQHF. CDR3 bases: TGTGCCAGCAGTTTATGGGCGAATCAGCCCCAGCATTTT.

The chain employs TRBV10-3 and TRBJ2-7; D perhaps matches TRBD1 (6 bases). The length of the CDR3 is 15 residues. The V and J ends lost 2 bases and 3 bases respectively, with 14 bases between them. Germline CDR1 ENHRY, CDR2 SYGVKD. The CDR3 DNA reads TGTGCCATCAGTGAGACAACAGGGTTCCTCTACGAGCAGTACTTC. It is translated as CAISETTGFLYEQYF.

The chain combines TRBV7-9 with TRBJ2-1; possible D gene TRBD2, 5 bases. This CDR3 region has 13 residues. V gave up 2 bases and J gave up 7 bases, with 9 bases separating them. Looked up from germline, CDR1 is SEHNR and CDR2 is FQNEAQ (reference sequence). CDR3 protein: CASSLMRENEQFF. CDR3 nucleotide sequence: TGTGCCAGCAGCTTAATGAGGGAGAATGAGCAGTTCTTC.

The J gene is TRBJ2-1, the V gene TRBV4-1, with 12 bases fitting TRBD2. This CDR3 is built from 17 residues. With 0 bases clipped from V and 5 bases from J, the junction kept 5 bases outside the gene matches. The V gene's germline CDR1 is MGHRA and CDR2 YSYEKL. In DNA form, the CDR3 reads TGCGCCAGCAGCCAAGATTGGACTAGCGGGGCTAACAATGAGCAGTTCTTC. Encoded protein: CASSQDWTSGANNEQFF.

V and J are TRBV7-9 and TRBJ2-7; D ambiguous. The V and J ends lost 4 bases and 5 bases respectively, with 9 bases between them. This CDR3 spans 12 amino acids. The germline gives CDR1 SEHNR, CDR2 FQNEAQ (reference sequence). CDR3 nucleotide sequence: TGTGCCAGCAGCTCCATAGACAACGAGCAGTACTTC. Residues: CASSSIDNEQYF.